Given below is one T cell receptor beta chain in context. Clones were sequenced by immunoSEQ multiplex PCR, and TCRdb holds only the in-frame ones, with some missing. Counted here are 45,000 to 55,000 clones, just over 85% occurring once; the ten biggest clones make up about 10%. Germline-derived CDR1 and CDR2 are MGHRA and YSYEKL. CDR3 length: 16 amino acids. V shed 1 base and J shed 3 bases, with 15 bases lying between them. The record originates from a study of blood T cell repertoires in COVID-19. Study-wide context: The United States, Italy and Spain provided the acute and convalescent COVID-19 samples. Sample material is recorded as cDNA or gDNA derived from T cells, B-cell-depleted T cells, or PBMCs.

This rearrangement joins TRBV4-1 to TRBJ1-1; D possibly corresponds to TRBD1 (5 bases). The TCR was taken from a man aged 65 to 85 with active COVID-19. Sample: peripheral blood. This CDR3 is CASSQAETEEDTEAFF. The CDR3 bases are TGCGCCAGCAGCCAAGCCGAGACAGAAGAGGACACTGAAGCTTTCTTT.